The rows below give T cell receptor beta chains drawn from one sample of a study of cytomegalovirus exposure and HLA in healthy donors. Here immunoSEQ multiplex PCR was the method, and the copy in TCRdb shows in-frame clones only, minus some. This sample has 190,000 or so clones, with roughly 84% found just once. The sequencing sample was made of PBMCs. The origin of the receptors is a woman younger than 35 in good health and CMV-seropositive. Each CDR3 is given with its conserved first and last residue. The D gene is left open where the match is weak. Only part of the rows carry a size: once, few, many, or a class if the clone is expanded.

TRBV5-5,NA,TRBD1,TRBJ1-5,TGTGCCAGCAGCATACAGGGGAATCAGCCCCAGCATTTT,CASSIQGNQPQHF
TRBV10-3,NA,NA,TRBJ2-7,TGTGCCATCAGTGGCTCTACTCATGAGCAGTACTTC,CAISGSTHEQYF
TRBV7-9,NA,TRBD2,TRBJ2-7,TGTGCCAGCAGCCCTGGCCGGTCGAGCGGGGGGAACGAAGTGCAGTACTTC,CASSPGRSSGGNEVQYF
TRBV2,few,TRBD1,TRBJ2-2,TGTGCCAGCAGTGAGCCGGGACAGGCCGCCGGGGAGCTGTTTTTT,CASSEPGQAAGELFF
TRBV13,NA,TRBD1,TRBJ1-3,TGTGCCAGCAGCAACAGGGGGTATGGAAACACCATATATTTT,CASSNRGYGNTIYF
TRBV6-6,NA,NA,TRBJ1-4,TGTGCCAGCAGTGCCGGGTTCAATGAAAAACTGTTTTTT,CASSAGFNEKLFF
TRBV6-5,NA,TRBD1,TRBJ2-1,TGTGCCAGCATCGCGGGACAGGGGGATGGTGAGCAGTTCTTC,CASIAGQGDGEQFF
TRBV2,NA,NA,TRBJ2-5,TGTGCCAGCACCAAGGACAGAAAAGAGACCCAGTACTTC,CASTKDRKETQYF
TRBV11-2,NA,TRBD2,TRBJ2-2,TGTGCCAGCAGCTTAACGGGGTGGGGAGCGGGGGATACCGGGGAGCTGTTTTTT,CASSLTGWGAGDTGELFF
TRBV9,NA,TRBD1,TRBJ2-1,TGTGCCAGCAGCGCTCCCCCGGGACAGCTAAACAATGAGCAGTTCTTC,CASSAPPGQLNNEQFF
TRBV7-9,NA,TRBD1,TRBJ1-2,TGTGCCAGCAGCGGGACAGGGAACTATGGCTACACCTTC,CASSGTGNYGYTF
TRBV6-6,NA,TRBD1,TRBJ1-1,TGTGCCAGCGGCTTAGTCAGGGGGGAAGCTTTCTTT,CASGLVRGEAFF
TRBV5-5,once,TRBD1,TRBJ2-1,TGTGCCAGCAGCCATGGTACAGGGGGTTACAATGAGCAGTTCTTC,CASSHGTGGYNEQFF
TRBV19,NA,NA,TRBJ1-1,TGTGCCAGTACGGCTGCGGTGTACACTGAAGCTTTCTTT,CASTAAVYTEAFF
TRBV9,NA,NA,TRBJ1-5,TGTGCCAGCAGCGTAGGGGACTCAATATACAATCAGCCCCAGCATTTT,CASSVGDSIYNQPQHF
TRBV6-6,NA,NA,TRBJ1-1,TGTGCCAGCAGTTACCGGCAGAGGGACACTGAAGCTTTCTTT,CASSYRQRDTEAFF
TRBV9,NA,TRBD2,TRBJ2-5,TGTGCCAGCAGCGCCAGCGGGGGGGCCGAGACCCAGTACTTC,CASSASGGAETQYF
TRBV11-2,NA,TRBD1,TRBJ1-2,TGTGCCAGCAGCTTAAGACAGGGACCTAACTATGGCTACACCTTC,CASSLRQGPNYGYTF
TRBV6-5,NA,NA,TRBJ2-7,TGTGCCAGCAGGGACGGGGATCACGAGCAGTACTTC,CASRDGDHEQYF
TRBV5-1,NA,TRBD1,TRBJ1-6,TGCGCCAGCAGCTTTCAGACAGGGGGCAATAATTCACCCCTCCACTTT,CASSFQTGGNNSPLHF
TRBV29-1,NA,TRBD1,TRBJ1-1,TGCAGCGTCCGTGGGAGGCAGGGGGCGAACACTGAAGCTTTCTTT,CSVRGRQGANTEAFF
TRBV27,NA,TRBD1,TRBJ1-1,TGTGCCAGCAGCAAAGGGGGCAGGTGGGCTTTCTTT,CASSKGGRWAFF
TRBV12-5,few,NA,TRBJ2-7,TGTGCTAGTGGTTTTGTCGGTTCCCACGAGCAGTACTTC,CASGFVGSHEQYF
TRBV9,NA,NA,TRBJ2-1,TGTGCCAGCAGCGCCCGCGGACAGTCACGACAGTTCTTC,CASSARGQSRQFF
TRBV10-2,NA,TRBD1,TRBJ1-5,TGCGCCAGCAGGGACAGGGGAAACAATCAGCCCCAGCATTTT,CASRDRGNNQPQHF
TRBV5-1,NA,NA,TRBJ2-4,TGCGCCAGCTTCGGAGAAGCAGGAGGACAGTACTTC,CASFGEAGGQYF
TRBV2,NA,NA,TRBJ1-6,TGTGCCAGCAGTGAAGGGCGGGTAAATAATTCACCCCTCCACTTT,CASSEGRVNNSPLHF
TRBV9,NA,NA,TRBJ1-3,TGTGCCAGCAGCGTAGAGGCAGGGGCTGGAAACACCATATATTTT,CASSVEAGAGNTIYF
TRBV28,NA,TRBD1,TRBJ1-2,TGTGCCAGCAGTTTAACCGGGACAGGGGGCTCTAACTATGGCTACACCTTC,CASSLTGTGGSNYGYTF
TRBV9,NA,TRBD2,TRBJ2-1,TGTGCCAGCAGCGTAGACGGGACTATTTACAATGAGCAGTTCTTC,CASSVDGTIYNEQFF
TRBV6-1,few,TRBD2,TRBJ2-7,TGTGCCAGCAGTGACCGAGCGGGGGGCTCATACGAGCAGTACTTC,CASSDRAGGSYEQYF
TRBV5-1,NA,NA,TRBJ2-7,TGCGCCAGCAGCTTGGCCGGGTCCTACGAGCAGTACTTC,CASSLAGSYEQYF
TRBV6-5,NA,NA,TRBJ2-3,TGTGCCAGCAGTTACAGGGCATCGGGGACAGATACGCAGTATTTT,CASSYRASGTDTQYF
TRBV7-9,NA,NA,TRBJ1-2,TGTGCCAGCAGCTCGACAGTCAGGCGTGGCTACACCTTC,CASSSTVRRGYTF
TRBV5-6,NA,NA,TRBJ2-3,TGTGCCAGCAGCTTGGGGGTTTCAGGAACAGGAGGGGATACGCAGTATTTT,CASSLGVSGTGGDTQYF